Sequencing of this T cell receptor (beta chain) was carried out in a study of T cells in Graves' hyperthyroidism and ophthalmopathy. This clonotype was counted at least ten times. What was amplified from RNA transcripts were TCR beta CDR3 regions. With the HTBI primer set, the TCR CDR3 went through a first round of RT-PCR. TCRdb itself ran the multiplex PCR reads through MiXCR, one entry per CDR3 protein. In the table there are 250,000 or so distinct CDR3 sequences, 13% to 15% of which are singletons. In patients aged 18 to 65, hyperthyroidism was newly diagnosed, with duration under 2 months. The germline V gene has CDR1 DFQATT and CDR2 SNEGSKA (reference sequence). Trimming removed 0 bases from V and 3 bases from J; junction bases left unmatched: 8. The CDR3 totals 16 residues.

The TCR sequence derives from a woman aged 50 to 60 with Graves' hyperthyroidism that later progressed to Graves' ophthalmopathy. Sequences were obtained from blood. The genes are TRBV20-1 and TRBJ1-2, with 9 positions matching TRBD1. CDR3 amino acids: CSARDREQGADYGYTF. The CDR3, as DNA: TGCAGTGCTAGAGATCGGGAACAGGGGGCTGACTATGGCTACACCTTC.